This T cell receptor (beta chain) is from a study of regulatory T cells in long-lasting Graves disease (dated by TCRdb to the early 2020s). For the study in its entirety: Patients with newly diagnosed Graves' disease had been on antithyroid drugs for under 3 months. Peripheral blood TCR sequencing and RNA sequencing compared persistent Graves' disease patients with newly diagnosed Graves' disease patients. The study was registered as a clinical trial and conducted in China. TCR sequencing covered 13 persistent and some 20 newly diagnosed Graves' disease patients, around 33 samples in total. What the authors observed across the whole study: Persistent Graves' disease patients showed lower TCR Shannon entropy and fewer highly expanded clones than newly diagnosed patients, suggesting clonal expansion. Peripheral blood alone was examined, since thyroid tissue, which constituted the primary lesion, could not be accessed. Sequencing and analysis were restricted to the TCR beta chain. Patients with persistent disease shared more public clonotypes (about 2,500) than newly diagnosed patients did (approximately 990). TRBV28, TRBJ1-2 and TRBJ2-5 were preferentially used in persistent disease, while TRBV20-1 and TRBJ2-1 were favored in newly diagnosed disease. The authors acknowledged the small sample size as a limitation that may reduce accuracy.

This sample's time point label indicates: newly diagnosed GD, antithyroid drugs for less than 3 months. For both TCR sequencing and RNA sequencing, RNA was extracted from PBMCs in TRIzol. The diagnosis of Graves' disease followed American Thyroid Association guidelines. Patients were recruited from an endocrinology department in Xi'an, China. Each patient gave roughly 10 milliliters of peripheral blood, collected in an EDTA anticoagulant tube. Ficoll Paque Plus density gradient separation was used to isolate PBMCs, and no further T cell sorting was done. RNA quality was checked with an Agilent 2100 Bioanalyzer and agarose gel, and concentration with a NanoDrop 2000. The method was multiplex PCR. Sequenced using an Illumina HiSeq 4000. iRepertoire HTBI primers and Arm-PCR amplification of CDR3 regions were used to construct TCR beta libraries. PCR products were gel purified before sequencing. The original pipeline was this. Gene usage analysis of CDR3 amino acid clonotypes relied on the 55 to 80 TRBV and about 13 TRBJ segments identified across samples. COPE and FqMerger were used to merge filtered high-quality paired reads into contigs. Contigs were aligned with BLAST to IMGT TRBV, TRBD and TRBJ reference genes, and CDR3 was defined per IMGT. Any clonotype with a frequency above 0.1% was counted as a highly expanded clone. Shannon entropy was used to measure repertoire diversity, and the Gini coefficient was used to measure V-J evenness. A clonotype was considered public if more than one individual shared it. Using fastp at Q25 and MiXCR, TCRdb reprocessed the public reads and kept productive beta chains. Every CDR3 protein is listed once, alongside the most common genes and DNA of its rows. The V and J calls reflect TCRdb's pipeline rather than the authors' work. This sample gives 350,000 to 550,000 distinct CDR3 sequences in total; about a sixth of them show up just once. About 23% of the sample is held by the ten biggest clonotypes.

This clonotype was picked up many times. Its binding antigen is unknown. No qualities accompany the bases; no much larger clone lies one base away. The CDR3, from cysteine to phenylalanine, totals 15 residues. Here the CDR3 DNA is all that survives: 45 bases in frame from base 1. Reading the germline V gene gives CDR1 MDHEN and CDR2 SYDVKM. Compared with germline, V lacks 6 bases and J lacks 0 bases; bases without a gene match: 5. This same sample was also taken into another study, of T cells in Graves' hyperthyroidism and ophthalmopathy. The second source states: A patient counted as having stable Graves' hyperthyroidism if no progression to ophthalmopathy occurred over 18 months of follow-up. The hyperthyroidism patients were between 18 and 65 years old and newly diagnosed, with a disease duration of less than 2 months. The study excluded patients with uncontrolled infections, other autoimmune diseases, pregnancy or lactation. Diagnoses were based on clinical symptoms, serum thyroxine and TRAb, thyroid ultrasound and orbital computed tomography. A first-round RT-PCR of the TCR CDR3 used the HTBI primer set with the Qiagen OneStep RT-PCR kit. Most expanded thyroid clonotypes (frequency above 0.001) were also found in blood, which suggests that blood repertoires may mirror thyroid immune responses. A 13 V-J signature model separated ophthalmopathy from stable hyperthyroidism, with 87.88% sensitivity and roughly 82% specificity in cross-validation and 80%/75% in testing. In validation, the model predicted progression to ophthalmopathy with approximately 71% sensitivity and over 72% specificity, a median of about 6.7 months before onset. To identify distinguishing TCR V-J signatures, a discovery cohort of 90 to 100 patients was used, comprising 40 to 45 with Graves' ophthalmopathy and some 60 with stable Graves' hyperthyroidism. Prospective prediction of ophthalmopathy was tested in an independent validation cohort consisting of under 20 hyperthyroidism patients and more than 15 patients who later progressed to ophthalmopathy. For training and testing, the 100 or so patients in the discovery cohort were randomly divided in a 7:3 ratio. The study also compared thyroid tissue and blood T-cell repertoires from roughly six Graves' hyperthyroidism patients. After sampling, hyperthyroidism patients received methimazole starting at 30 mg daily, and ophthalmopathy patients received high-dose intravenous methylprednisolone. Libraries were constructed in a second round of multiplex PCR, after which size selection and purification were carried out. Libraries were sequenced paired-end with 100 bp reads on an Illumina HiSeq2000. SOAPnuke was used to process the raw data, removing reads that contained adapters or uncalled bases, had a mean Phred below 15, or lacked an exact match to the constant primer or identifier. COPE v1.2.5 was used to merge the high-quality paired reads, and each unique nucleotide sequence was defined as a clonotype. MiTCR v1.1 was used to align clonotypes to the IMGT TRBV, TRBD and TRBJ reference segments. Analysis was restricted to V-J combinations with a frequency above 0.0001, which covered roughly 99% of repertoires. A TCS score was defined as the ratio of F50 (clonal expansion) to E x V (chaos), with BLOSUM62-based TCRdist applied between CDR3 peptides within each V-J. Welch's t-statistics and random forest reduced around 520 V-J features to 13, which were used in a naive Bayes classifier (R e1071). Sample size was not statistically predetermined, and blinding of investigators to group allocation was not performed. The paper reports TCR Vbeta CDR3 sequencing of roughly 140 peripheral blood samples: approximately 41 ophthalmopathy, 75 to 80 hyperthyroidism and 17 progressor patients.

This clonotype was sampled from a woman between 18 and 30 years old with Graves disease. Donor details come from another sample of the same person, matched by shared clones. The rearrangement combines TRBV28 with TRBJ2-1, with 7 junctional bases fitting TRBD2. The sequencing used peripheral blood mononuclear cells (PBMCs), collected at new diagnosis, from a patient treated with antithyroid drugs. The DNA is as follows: TGTGCCAGCAGGCTGACTAGCAGCTCCTACAATGAGCAGTTCTTC. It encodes CASRLTSSSYNEQFF.